The 12 T cell receptor beta chains in this list originate from one sample, sequenced in a study of glioma-infiltrating T cells. Using RNA template, CDR3s of TCR alpha and beta were amplified with iRepertoire arm-PCR. TCRdb re-called the multiplex PCR reads through MiXCR, storing one row per CDR3 protein. This table has some 85,000 distinct CDR3 sequences, 20% to 25% appearing once. Sample: glioma tissue, nonneoplastic brain tissue, or PBMCs (not recorded which). Receptors originate from a human donor with low-grade glioma or glioblastoma, undergoing nonglioma brain surgery, or in good health (not recorded which).

This clonotype came up many times. The V gene is TRBV11-2, the J gene TRBJ2-3; D is ambiguous. The CDR3 has 14 residues. Trimming removed 5 bases at V and 0 bases at J, with 9 bases between. CDR1 is SGHAT, CDR2 FQNNGV, per germline. CDR3: CASSPRLSTDTQYF. For the CDR3, the DNA is TGTGCCAGCAGCCCGCGACTCAGCACAGATACGCAGTATTTT. Drawing the rest from reference TRBV11-2 and TRBJ2-3, the complete variable domain is EAGVAQSPRYKIIEKRQSVAFWCNPISGHATLYWYQQILGQGPKLLIQFQNNGVVDDSQLPKDRFSAERLKGVDSTLKIQPAKLEDSAVYLCASSPRLSTDTQYFGPGTRLTVL.

This clonotype showed up many times. The gene calls are TRBV3-1 and TRBJ2-3, with 7 bases matching TRBD2. The V gene end was trimmed by 4 bases and the J gene end by 1 base; junction bases not matched to a gene: 14. CDR1 is LGHDT and CDR2 is YNNKEL in the germline V gene (reference sequence). This CDR3 is built from 18 residues. The CDR3 reads CASSPGWISGSGTDTQYF. The CDR3 nucleotides read TGTGCCAGCAGCCCTGGGTGGATTAGCGGGTCTGGCACAGATACGCAGTATTTT.

This clonotype was counted many times. This rearrangement joins TRBV7-2 to TRBJ2-1; D uncertain. The CDR3 length is 13 residues. Trimming pared 4 bases from V and 4 bases from J, leaving 8 bases between. Germline V gives CDR1 SGHTA, CDR2 FQGNSA. The CDR3, as DNA: TGTGCCAGCAGCTCCGACGGTTACAATGAGCAGTTCTTC. This sequence encodes CASSSDGYNEQFF. Looking up the rest from reference TRBV7-2 and TRBJ2-1 gives the full variable domain: GAGVSQSPSNKVTEKGKDVELRCDPISGHTALYWYRQSLGQGLEFLIYFQGNSAPDKSGLPSDRFSAERTGGSVSTLTIQRTQQEDSAVYLCASSSDGYNEQFFGPGTRLTVL.

This clonotype came up a few times. This chain uses TRBV19 with TRBJ2-1; D is perhaps TRBD2 (6 bases). CDR1 and CDR2 from the germline V gene are LNHDA and SQIVND (reference sequence). With 8 bases removed from V and 0 bases from J, the gap between germline ends came to 14 bases. CDR3 length equals 15 residues. CDR3 sequence: CASRPRGSSYNEQFF. The CDR3 bases are TGTGCCAGTCGACCGCGGGGTAGCTCCTACAATGAGCAGTTCTTC.

This clonotype was recorded at least ten times. The J gene is TRBJ2-3, the V gene TRBV7-2, with TRBD2 as a possible D gene (5 bases). CDR1 is SGHTA, CDR2 FQGNSA, per germline. CDR3 length: 15 amino acids. V was cut by 0 bases and J by 1 base, with 8 bases left in between. The CDR3 DNA sequence: TGTGCCAGCAGCTTAGCTAGCGTCGGCACAGATACGCAGTATTTT. Its translation is CASSLASVGTDTQYF.

Details on this clonotype: A much larger clone differs by one base, so this may be a read error. The chain uses TRBV6-1 and TRBJ1-2; no reliable D call. The CDR3 is made up of 14 amino acids. Between the trimmed V and J ends, which lost 1 base and 3 bases, there was a span of 9 bases. Looked up from germline, CDR1 is MNHNS and CDR2 is SASEGT. CDR3 in DNA: TGTGCCAGCAGTGAAGTCGTCAGCTACTATGGCTACACCTTC. Amino acids: CASSEVVSYYGYTF.

As for this clonotype: Sequence at one end of the junction differs from germline and may be a read error. V gene TRBV2 combines with J gene TRBJ1-4; 7 bases fit TRBD1. CDR3 length equals 17 residues. Germline CDR1 SNHLY, CDR2 FYNNEI. The CDR3 loop is CTSSQQGPHLNNEKLFF. CDR3 coding DNA: TGTACCAGCAGTCAACAGGGGCCCCACCTTAATAATGAAAAACTGTTTTTT.

There are many counts of this clonotype. The V call is TRBV6-1, the J call TRBJ1-5; no firm D call. Looked up from germline, CDR1 is MNHNS and CDR2 is SASEGT. This CDR3 region has 12 residues. Trimming took 6 bases from V and 7 from J, leaving 10 bases between them. This CDR3 reads CASRVGLQPQHF. CDR3 nucleotide sequence: TGTGCCAGCAGGGTGGGATTGCAGCCCCAGCATTTT.

Remarks on this clonotype: Because the CDR3 is missing its conserved closing phenylalanine or tryptophan, this is likely a read error. The chain recombines TRBV11-2 with TRBJ1-2, with 7 bases fitting TRBD1. V was clipped by 5 bases and J by 0 bases; unmatched bases: 15. The germline V gene has CDR1 SGHAT and CDR2 FQNNGV. The CDR3 is 18 residues long. The CDR3 sequence is CASSPILTGPLANYGYTL. Written as DNA, the CDR3 is TGTGCCAGCAGCCCCATCTTGACAGGGCCTCTAGCTAACTATGGCTACACCCTC.

Comments on this clonotype: One end of the junction fails to match germline, which may point to a read error. The V and J genes are TRBV20-1 and TRBJ2-1, with 9 nucleotides matching TRBD2. CDR1 and CDR2 from the germline V gene are DFQATT and SNEGSKA (reference sequence). The CDR3 extends over 14 amino acids. CDR3 sequence: CSDSGGSSYNEQLF. CDR3 in DNA: TGCAGTGACAGCGGGGGGAGCTCCTACAATGAGCAGCTCTTC.

This chain links TRBV12-3 or TRBV12-4 with TRBJ2-5; 7 positions match TRBD1. The CDR3 loop spans 15 amino acids. Trimming cost V 3 bases and J 6 bases; bases outside gene matches: 10. CDR3 loop: CASSFIRGRWKTQYF. CDR3 DNA sequence: TGTGCCAGCAGTTTCATTAGGGGGCGGTGGAAGACCCAGTACTTC.

The sample holds many counts of this clonotype. J is TRBJ1-5 and V is TRBV7-9, with D tentatively TRBD1 (5 bases). This CDR3 comprises 14 residues. Looked up from germline, CDR1 is SEHNR and CDR2 is FQNEAQ (reference sequence). V was clipped by 5 bases and J by 4 bases, with 12 bases between them. CDR3 sequence (DNA): TGTGCCAGCAGCCCCCGGGACGCTAATCAGCCCCAGCATTTT. Residues: CASSPRDANQPQHF.